This T cell receptor (beta chain) derives from a study of blood T cell repertoires in COVID-19. Turning to the study itself: Some COVID-19 samples were acute and others convalescent; all came from the United States, Italy and Spain. Nucleic acid was either cDNA or gDNA, and it came from T cells, B-cell-depleted T cells, or PBMCs.

In the study's own analysis: Reference gene primer amplification in the assay estimated nucleated cell counts. Sequenced by immunoSEQ multiplex PCR; TCRdb stores in-frame clones only, minus some. V and J calls and clone size come straight from that table; D and trimming were deduced from the DNA. The data hold approximately 150,000 clones, with under 95% observed a single time. Germline values: CDR1 WNHNN, CDR2 SYGVQD (reference sequence). After removal of 4 bases from V and 4 bases from J, the junction contained 5 bases not matched to a gene. The length of the CDR3 is 14 residues. The rearrangement uses TRBV10-1 and TRBJ1-1, with TRBD1 matching 8 bases. The sequenced material came from peripheral blood. The sequence derives from a man aged 55 to 70 with active or convalescent COVID-19. This chain's CDR3 is CASSVGQAFTEAFF. The CDR3 region has the DNA TGCGCCAGCAGTGTGGGACAGGCATTCACTGAAGCTTTCTTT.